A single sample is the source of the 5 T cell receptor beta chains below, sequenced in a study of lymphopenia after photon versus proton radiotherapy. Some clones are missing from TCRdb's copy, which holds only in-frame ones; the method was immunoSEQ multiplex PCR. The data show approximately 30,000 clones, 80% to 85% seen once. The starting material was peripheral blood, obtained from a patient treated with photon-based radiotherapy. All receptors come from a woman in her fifties or sixties with pancreatic cancer.

The chain uses TRBV11-3 and TRBJ2-1; D is perhaps TRBD2 (5 bases). Germline V CDR1 and CDR2: SGHNT, YENEEA. CDR3 size: 14 residues. Trimming removed 6 bases from V and 7 bases from J, with 16 bases in between. In DNA form, the CDR3 reads TGTGCCAGCAGTTTCCGAGGGCGCTCGAATGAGCAGTTCTTC. It is translated as CASSFRGRSNEQFF.

In DNA form, the CDR3 reads TGTGCCTGGAGTGCGTCTAGCGGGAGGCCAACCTACAATGAGCAGTTCTTC. It translates to CAWSASSGRPTYNEQFF. The chain links TRBV30 to TRBJ2-1; 11 bases match TRBD2. Germline-derived CDR1 and CDR2 are GTSNPN and SVGIG (reference sequence). V dropped 1 base and J dropped 2; count of bases not matched to a gene: 7. The CDR3 has 17 amino acids.

This rearrangement joins TRBV19 to TRBJ2-4; the match to TRBD2 covers 10 bases. Germline V gene data show CDR1 as LNHDA and CDR2 as SQIVND (reference sequence). The V gene end was trimmed by 3 bases and the J gene end by 3 bases; junction bases not matched to a gene: 5. This CDR3 is 16 amino acids long. The CDR3 DNA follows: TGTGCCAGTAGTATGACTAGCGGGTGGGACAAAAACATTCAGTACTTC. This codes for CASSMTSGWDKNIQYF.

The rearrangement links TRBV5-8 to TRBJ1-2; TRBD1 matches at 8 bases. Per the germline V gene, CDR1 is SGHTS and CDR2 is YDEGEE. This CDR3 contains 15 residues. The V and J ends lost 3 bases and 0 bases, in that order; junction bases with no gene match: 4. CDR3 loop: CASSWTGTTNYGYTF. For the CDR3, the DNA is TGTGCCAGCAGCTGGACAGGGACGACTAACTATGGCTACACCTTC.

The genes are TRBV4-3 and TRBJ1-2, with TRBD1 identical over 8 bases. The CDR3 length is 16 residues. V was clipped by 0 bases and J by 8 bases; unmatched bases: 11. The germline V gene encodes CDR1 LGHNA and CDR2 YSLEER. The CDR3 region is CASSQERDRRWEGYTF. The CDR3 region has the DNA TGCGCCAGCAGCCAAGAACGGGACAGGAGATGGGAAGGCTACACCTTC.